The 10 T cell receptor beta chains reported below all come from one sample, sequenced in a study of blood T cells in healthy people across ages. Using a J-beta primer mix together with a sample-barcoded 5' primer, a second PCR was run for roughly 7 to 12 cycles. TCRdb reprocessed the 5' RACE reads via MiXCR and lists one record per CDR3 protein. The sample records over 950,000 distinct CDR3 sequences, under 40% being singletons. The specimen sequenced was blood. The receptors stem from a man aged 18 to 29 in good health.

This clonotype was seen only a few times. J is TRBJ2-3 and V is TRBV3-1; 10 nucleotides match TRBD2. Germline lookup yields CDR1 LGHDT and CDR2 YNNKEL (reference sequence). The CDR3 spans 16 residues. After removal of 0 bases from V and 6 bases from J, the junction contained 6 bases not matched to a gene. The CDR3 spells CASSQDKLAGSDTQYF. The CDR3 nucleotides read TGTGCCAGCAGCCAAGATAAACTAGCGGGGAGCGATACGCAGTATTTT.

The rearrangement links TRBV27 to TRBJ1-5; no definite D call. The CDR3 sequence is 18 residues long. Germline loops: CDR1 MNHEY, CDR2 SMNVEV (reference sequence). Trimming took 9 bases from V and 2 from J, leaving 26 bases between them. DNA of the CDR3: TGTGCCAGTTCCCGGAACCCGAACTGCCAAGGCGGCAATCAGCCCCAGCATTTT. Protein: CASSRNPNCQGGNQPQHF.

This chain joins TRBV20-1 and TRBJ2-3; D not certain. The CDR3 runs 12 residues. CDR1 and CDR2 from the germline V gene are DFQATT and SNEGSKA (reference sequence). Trimming removed 5 bases at V and 6 bases at J, with 12 bases between. The CDR3 sequence: CSAPGRLDTQYF. The CDR3 DNA reads as TGCAGTGCTCCCGGTCGGTTGGATACGCAGTATTTT.

This clonotype was seen more than once but under ten times. The chain is built from TRBV7-9 and TRBJ2-2; D is unresolved. Looked up from germline, CDR1 is SEHNR and CDR2 is FQNEAQ (reference sequence). With 2 bases removed from V and 6 bases from J, the gap between germline ends came to 7 bases. The CDR3 extends over 13 amino acids. The CDR3 DNA reads TGTGCCAGCAGCTTAAGACACGCCGGGGAGCTGTTTTTT. Protein: CASSLRHAGELFF. The full variable domain, its missing parts supplied by reference TRBV7-9 and TRBJ2-2, is DTGVSQNPRHKITKRGQNVTFRCDPISEHNRLYWYRQTLGQGPEFLTYFQNEAQLEKSRLLSDRFSAERPKGSFSTLEIQRTEQGDSAMYLCASSLRHAGELFFGEGSRLTVL.

This chain joins TRBV5-5 and TRBJ2-4, with 7 nucleotides matching TRBD1. Germline lookup yields CDR1 SGHKS and CDR2 YYEKEE (reference sequence). The V and J ends lost 3 bases and 6 bases, in that order; junction bases with no gene match: 9. The CDR3 extends over 15 amino acids. The CDR3 region is CASSYDVQGINIQYF. Written as DNA, the CDR3 is TGTGCCAGCAGCTATGACGTACAGGGGATAAACATTCAGTACTTC.

V is TRBV7-6 and J is TRBJ2-5; D gene ambiguous. V shed 5 bases and J shed 3 bases, with 22 bases lying between them. This CDR3 comprises 17 residues. Germline V gene sequence: CDR1 SGHVS, CDR2 FNYEAQ. CDR3 sequence reads: CASSPSLEWSEEETQYF. CDR3 DNA: TGTGCCAGCAGCCCGTCCCTCGAATGGTCAGAAGAAGAGACCCAGTACTTC.

The rearrangement joins TRBV9 to TRBJ2-7, with 8 bases lining up with TRBD1. Trimming removed 0 bases from V and 5 bases from J; junction bases left unmatched: 10. The CDR3 contains 16 residues. Germline V lookup: CDR1 SGDLS, CDR2 YYNGEE. The CDR3 is CASSVGATGAGNEQYF. In DNA, the CDR3 is TGTGCCAGCAGCGTAGGAGCGACAGGGGCGGGGAACGAGCAGTACTTC.

This clonotype occurred many times. The V gene is TRBV27, the J gene TRBJ2-1, with 9 bases that match TRBD2. Germline CDR1 MNHEY, CDR2 SMNVEV (reference sequence). Unmatched junction bases numbered 8, after V lost 4 bases and J lost 4 bases. The CDR3 is made up of 16 amino acids. The CDR3, as DNA: TGTGCCAGCAGTTCCCTCCGAGCGGGGGGTTACAATGAGCAGTTCTTC. It codes for CASSSLRAGGYNEQFF.

The chain combines TRBV12-3 or TRBV12-4 with TRBJ1-1; possibly TRBD1 for D (6 bases). The CDR3 is 14 residues long. V shed 5 bases and J shed 5 bases, with 15 bases lying between them. The CDR3, as DNA: TGTGCCAGCAGTCACAGGGACGCTGAGACTGAAGCTTTCTTT. This encodes CASSHRDAETEAFF.

This clonotype was seen a few times. The chain carries TRBV5-1 and TRBJ1-1; D perhaps matches TRBD1 (5 bases). CDR1 SGHRS and CDR2 YFSETQ come from the germline V gene. V lost 4 bases and J lost 0, with 16 bases in between. The CDR3 loop spans 16 amino acids. CDR3 bases: TGCGCCAGCAGCGGGGGTGACAAGTACTTGAACACTGAAGCTTTCTTT. Translation: CASSGGDKYLNTEAFF.